This T cell receptor (beta chain) was sequenced in a study of blood T cell repertoires in COVID-19. Trimming took off 3 bases at V and 3 bases at J, with 8 bases between the two ends. The V gene's germline CDR1 is SGHVS and CDR2 FQNEAQ. The CDR3 spans 14 residues. Method: immunoSEQ multiplex PCR; TCRdb's copy keeps in-frame clones and lacks some. The repertoire has 120,000 or so clones, 70% to 90% of them found once; the top ten carry 4% to 5.5%. V and J are TRBV7-8 and TRBJ2-2, with a weak D call TRBD2 (5 bases). The origin of this receptor is a human donor in a cohort sampled during active COVID-19. Source material: peripheral blood. CDR3 nucleotides: TGTGCCAGCAGCTTTGGACTCTACACCGGGGAGCTGTTTTTT. This gives the protein CASSFGLYTGELFF. Full variable domain (outside the CDR3, taken from reference TRBV7-8 and TRBJ2-2): GAGVSQSPRYKVAKRGQDVALRCDPISGHVSLFWYQQALGQGPEFLTYFQNEAQLDKSGLPSDRFFAERPEGSVSTLKIQRTQQEDSAVYLCASSFGLYTGELFFGEGSRLTVL.